Following are 5 T cell receptor beta chains from one sample sequenced in a study of blood T cell repertoires in COVID-19. Sequencing used immunoSEQ multiplex PCR; TCRdb keeps in-frame clones, though not all of them. The sample consists of about 140,000 clones, just over 85% of them appearing once. Sequenced input: peripheral blood. These receptor sequences come from a woman aged 55-69 years with acute or convalescent COVID-19.

V is TRBV30 and J is TRBJ1-2; 9 bases agree with TRBD1. Germline values: CDR1 GTSNPN, CDR2 SVGIG (reference sequence). The CDR3 has 13 residues. The junction had 2 bases not matched to a gene; V was cut back by 2 bases and J by 4 bases. CDR3 DNA: TGTGCCTGGAGTATGGACAGGGGCTATGGCTACACCTTC. It translates to CAWSMDRGYGYTF.

The chain employs TRBV2 and TRBJ2-7; TRBD1 is a possible D gene (6 bases). CDR1 and CDR2 (germline): SNHLY, FYNNEI. CDR3 length: 14 amino acids. Trimming took 2 bases from V and 3 from J, leaving 11 bases between them. This CDR3 reads CASSESQGYYEQYF. CDR3 nucleotides: TGTGCCAGCAGTGAATCGCAGGGGTACTACGAGCAGTACTTC.

V gene TRBV4-1 combines with J gene TRBJ2-1, with 11 bases matching TRBD2. V dropped 4 bases and J dropped 4; count of bases not matched to a gene: 6. The germline gives CDR1 MGHRA, CDR2 YSYEKL. This CDR3 contains 16 residues. The CDR3 bases are TGCGCCAGCAGCCGGCGACTAGCGGGGTTATACAATGAGCAGTTCTTC. Translation: CASSRRLAGLYNEQFF.

The chain is built from TRBV7-9 and TRBJ2-7; 9 bases map to TRBD1. This CDR3 region has 14 residues. Unmatched junction bases numbered 7, after V lost 5 bases and J lost 5 bases. The germline gives CDR1 SEHNR, CDR2 FQNEAQ (reference sequence). CDR3 bases: TGTGCCAGCAGCGCCTCCGGGACAGGGAACGAGCAGTACTTC. Residues: CASSASGTGNEQYF.

This clone was picked up one time. The rearrangement joins TRBV2 to TRBJ1-6; 7 bases map to TRBD1. This CDR3 has 15 amino acids. Germline V gene sequence: CDR1 SNHLY, CDR2 FYNNEI. With 6 bases clipped from V and 9 bases from J, the junction kept 11 bases outside the gene matches. Here the CDR3 reads CASRETRDSRSPLHF. The CDR3 nucleotides read TGTGCCAGCAGGGAAACAAGGGACAGTCGTTCACCCCTCCACTTT.